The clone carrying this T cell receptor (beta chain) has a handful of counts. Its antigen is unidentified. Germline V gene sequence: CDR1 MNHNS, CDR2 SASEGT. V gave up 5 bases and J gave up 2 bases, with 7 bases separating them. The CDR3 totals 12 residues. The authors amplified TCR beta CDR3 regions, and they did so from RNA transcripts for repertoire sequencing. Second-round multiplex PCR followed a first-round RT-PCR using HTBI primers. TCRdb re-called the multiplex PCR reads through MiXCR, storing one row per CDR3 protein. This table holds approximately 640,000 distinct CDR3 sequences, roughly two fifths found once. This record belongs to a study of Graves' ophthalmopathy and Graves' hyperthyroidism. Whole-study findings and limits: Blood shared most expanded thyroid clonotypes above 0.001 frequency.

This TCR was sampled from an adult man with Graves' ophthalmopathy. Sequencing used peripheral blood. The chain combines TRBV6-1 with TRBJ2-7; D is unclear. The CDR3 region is CASSNWPYEQYF. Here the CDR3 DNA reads TGTGCCAGCAGTAACTGGCCCTACGAGCAGTACTTC.